One and the same sample provided the 15 T cell receptor beta chains below, sequenced in a study of regulatory T cells in long-lasting Graves disease. The time point was: newly diagnosed GD, antithyroid drugs for less than 3 months. The TCR library was prepared using RNA isolated from PBMCs. Both iRepertoire HTBI primers and Arm-PCR of CDR3 regions were used to build the TCR beta libraries. TCRdb redid the calling of the multiplex PCR reads with MiXCR, one entry per CDR3 protein. The sample has roughly 510,000 distinct CDR3 sequences; about 16% are singletons. These data also formed part of another study, on T cells in Graves' hyperthyroidism and ophthalmopathy.

The source was peripheral blood mononuclear cells (PBMCs), collected at new diagnosis, from a patient treated with antithyroid drugs. The receptors come from a man between 18 and 35 years old with Graves disease.

Regarding this clonotype: A single base separates this from a much larger clone, so it may be a read error. Likely a read error: the CDR3 ends without its conserved phenylalanine or tryptophan. J is TRBJ1-1 and V is TRBV7-3, with a tentative D call TRBD1 (6 bases). V gave up 4 bases and J gave up 9 bases, with 15 bases separating them. The CDR3 runs 13 residues. Germline V lookup: CDR1 SGHTA, CDR2 FQGTGA. Here the CDR3 DNA reads TGTGCCAGCAGCTCCAACAGGGCAGAGAAAGCTTTCTCT. This sequence encodes CASSSNRAEKAFS.

Details on this clonotype: A much larger clone differs by one base, so this may be a read error. Since no conserved phenylalanine or tryptophan closes the CDR3, a read error is the likely cause. The J gene is TRBJ1-1, the V gene TRBV7-9; 9 bases align to TRBD1. This CDR3 is built from 14 residues. V trimming: 5 bases; J trimming: 1 base; junction bases outside the gene matches: 2. CDR1 and CDR2 from the germline V gene are SEHNR and FQNEAQ (reference sequence). The CDR3 here is CASSQGQGNTEAFS. The CDR3 nucleotides are TGTGCCAGCAGCCAGGGACAGGGGAACACTGAAGCTTTCTCT.

Only one count was recorded for this clonotype. The chain employs TRBV9 and TRBJ1-5; TRBD1 aligns across 7 bases. Per the germline V gene, CDR1 is SGDLS and CDR2 is YYNGEE. This CDR3 comprises 14 residues. After removal of 2 bases from V and 6 bases from J, the junction contained 5 bases not matched to a gene. For the CDR3, the DNA is TGTGCCAGCAGCGTCACAGGGGTAGGTCAGCCCCAGCATTTT. Amino acid sequence: CASSVTGVGQPQHF.

Comments on this clonotype: This may arise from a read error, as a much more abundant clone is one base away. The rearrangement joins TRBV6-9 to TRBJ1-1; D call uncertain. Looked up from germline, CDR1 is MNHGY and CDR2 is SVAAGI. Trimming took off 3 bases at V and 7 bases at J, with 9 bases between the two ends. CDR3 length: 12 residues. CDR3 in amino acids: CASSYTVHEAFF. DNA for the CDR3: TGTGCCAGCAGTTACACCGTCCATGAAGCTTTCTTT.

V is TRBV20-1 and J is TRBJ2-2, with 8 positions matching TRBD1. The length of the CDR3 is 15 residues. Germline assignment: CDR1 DFQATT and CDR2 SNEGSKA (reference sequence). The J segment lost 4 bases and the V segment lost 2 bases, leaving 6 bases of the junction unmatched. DNA of the CDR3: TGCAGTGCTAGATACCCGGACAGGGTCACCGGGGAGCTGTTTTTT. Amino acids: CSARYPDRVTGELFF.

The CDR3: CSAIRDRGVNTEAFF. In DNA form, the CDR3 reads TGCAGTGCCATCCGGGACAGGGGCGTAAACACTGAAGCTTTCTTT. V gene TRBV20-1 combines with J gene TRBJ1-1, with TRBD1 identical over 10 bases. The J segment lost 2 bases and the V segment lost 6 bases, leaving 9 bases of the junction unmatched. Per the germline V gene, CDR1 is DFQATT and CDR2 is SNEGSKA (reference sequence). This CDR3 spans 15 amino acids.

A few counts support this clonotype. The V gene is TRBV5-6, the J gene TRBJ2-3, with 10 bases lining up with TRBD1. This CDR3 comprises 17 residues. The J segment lost 3 bases and the V segment lost 6 bases, leaving 13 bases of the junction unmatched. The germline V gene encodes CDR1 SGHDT and CDR2 YYEEEE. CDR3 in DNA: TGTGCCAGCACCCGATGGAACCGGGACAGGGGAACAGATACGCAGTATTTT. It encodes CASTRWNRDRGTDTQYF.

This clonotype was seen many times. The chain combines TRBV7-3 with TRBJ1-2, with D tentatively TRBD1 (6 bases). The CDR3 consists of 13 residues. Trimming stripped 5 bases from V and 6 bases from J, with 13 bases between. Germline V gene lookup returns CDR1 SGHTA and CDR2 FQGTGA. Here the CDR3 reads CASSPGQRDGYTF. CDR3 bases: TGTGCCAGCAGCCCAGGACAGAGGGATGGCTACACCTTC.

This clonotype showed up many times. This rearrangement joins TRBV12-3 or TRBV12-4 to TRBJ2-7; possibly TRBD1 for D (6 bases). The CDR3 loop spans 16 amino acids. V lost 6 bases to trimming and J lost 7 bases, with 25 bases between them. The CDR3 spells CASRSLNDRMVLEQYF. The DNA of the CDR3 is TGTGCCAGCAGATCACTTAACGACAGGATGGTACTGGAGCAGTACTTC.

This clonotype was seen more than once but under ten times. A read error may explain this, as a much larger clone is one base away. This sequence joins TRBV7-2 and TRBJ1-5; D perhaps matches TRBD1 (5 bases). V was pared by 3 bases and J by 3 bases, with 9 bases between. The CDR3 sequence is 14 residues long. Germline CDR1 SGHTA, CDR2 FQGNSA. The CDR3 sequence: CASSLGPNNQPQHF. The CDR3 DNA sequence: TGTGCCAGCAGCTTGGGACCGAACAATCAGCCCCAGCATTTT.

Concerning this clonotype itself: A much larger clone is a single base away; this may be a read error. The gene calls are TRBV20-1 and TRBJ2-4; 11 positions match TRBD2. V lost 3 bases, J lost 13 bases, and 26 bases stayed unmatched. Looked up from germline, CDR1 is DFQATT and CDR2 is SNEGSKA (reference sequence). This CDR3 is 19 amino acids long. The CDR3 loop reads CSASHPLAGGAVAHNEQYF. The CDR3 bases are TGCAGTGCTAGTCACCCCTTAGCGGGAGGGGCCGTTGCTCACAATGAGCAGTACTTC.

This clonotype was picked up many times. The chain recombines TRBV27 with TRBJ2-7; possible D gene TRBD1, 5 bases. The germline CDR1 and CDR2 sequences are MNHEY and SMNVEV (reference sequence). V was clipped by 5 bases and J by 6 bases, with 14 bases between them. CDR3 length: 13 residues. In nucleotides, the CDR3 is TGTGCCAGCAGTGAAGGGGTGGGCAGCGAGCAGTACTTC. Amino acids: CASSEGVGSEQYF.

This clonotype was picked up many times. This chain uses TRBV6-1 with TRBJ2-5; maybe TRBD1 (6 bases). Trimming removed 4 bases at V and 4 bases at J, with 16 bases between. CDR1 MNHNS and CDR2 SASEGT come from the germline V gene. CDR3 length: 15 amino acids. The CDR3 DNA is TGTGCCAGCAGTGCAAAAACAGGGTATAGAGAGACCCAGTACTTC. Translating it yields CASSAKTGYRETQYF.

About this clonotype itself: A read error may be the cause here, since a much bigger clone is one base away. The chain couples TRBV5-1 to TRBJ2-1; 9 nucleotides match TRBD2. Germline-derived CDR1 and CDR2 are SGHRS and YFSETQ. This CDR3 has 17 amino acids. CDR3 nucleotide sequence: TGCGTCAGCAGCCTGTCGCTAGCGGGACACGCGGGGGATGAGCAGTTCTTC. This encodes CVSSLSLAGHAGDEQFF.

This clonotype occurred a few times. The chain couples TRBV6-1 to TRBJ1-5; maybe TRBD1 (6 bases). CDR1 and CDR2 from the germline V gene are MNHNS and SASEGT. The CDR3 has 16 amino acids. Trimming removed 6 bases from V and 6 bases from J, with 21 bases in between. The CDR3 loop reads CASRGGAGRWSQPQHF. The CDR3 bases are TGTGCCAGCAGGGGGGGGGCAGGGAGGTGGAGTCAGCCCCAGCATTTT.